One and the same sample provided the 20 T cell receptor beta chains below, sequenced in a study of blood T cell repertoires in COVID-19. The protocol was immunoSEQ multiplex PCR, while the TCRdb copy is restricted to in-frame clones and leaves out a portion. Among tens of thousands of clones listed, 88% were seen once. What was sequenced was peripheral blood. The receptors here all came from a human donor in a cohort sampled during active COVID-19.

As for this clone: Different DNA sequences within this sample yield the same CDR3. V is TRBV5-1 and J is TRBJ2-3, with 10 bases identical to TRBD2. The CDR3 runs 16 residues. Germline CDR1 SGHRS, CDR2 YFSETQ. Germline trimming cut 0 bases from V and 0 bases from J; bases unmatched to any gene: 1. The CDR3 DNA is TGCGCCAGCAGCTTGGGGACTAGCGGAAGCACAGATACGCAGTATTTT. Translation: CASSLGTSGSTDTQYF.

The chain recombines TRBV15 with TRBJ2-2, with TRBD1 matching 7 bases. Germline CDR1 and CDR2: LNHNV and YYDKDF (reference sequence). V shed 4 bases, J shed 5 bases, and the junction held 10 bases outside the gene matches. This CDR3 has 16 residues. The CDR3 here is CATSKLGTVITGELFF. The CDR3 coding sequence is TGTGCCACCAGCAAATTAGGGACAGTAATAACCGGGGAGCTGTTTTTT. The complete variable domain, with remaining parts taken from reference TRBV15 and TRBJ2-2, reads DAMVIQNPRYQVTQFGKPVTLSCSQTLNHNVMYWYQQKSSQAPKLLFHYYDKDFNNEADTPDNFQSRRPNTSFCFLDIRSPGLGDTAMYLCATSKLGTVITGELFFGEGSRLTVL.

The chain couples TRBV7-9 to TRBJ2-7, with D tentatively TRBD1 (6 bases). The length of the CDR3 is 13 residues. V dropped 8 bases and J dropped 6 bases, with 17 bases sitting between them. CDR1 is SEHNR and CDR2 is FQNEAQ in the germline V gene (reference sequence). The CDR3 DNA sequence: TGTGCCAGCCTCCGGGACACCCCAGGCGAGCAGTACTTC. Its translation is CASLRDTPGEQYF.

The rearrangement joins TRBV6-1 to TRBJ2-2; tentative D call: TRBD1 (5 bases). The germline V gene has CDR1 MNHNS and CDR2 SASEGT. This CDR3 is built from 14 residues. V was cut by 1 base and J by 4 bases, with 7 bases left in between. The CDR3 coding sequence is TGTGCCAGCAGTGAAGGGACAACCACCGGGGAGCTGTTTTTT. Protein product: CASSEGTTTGELFF.

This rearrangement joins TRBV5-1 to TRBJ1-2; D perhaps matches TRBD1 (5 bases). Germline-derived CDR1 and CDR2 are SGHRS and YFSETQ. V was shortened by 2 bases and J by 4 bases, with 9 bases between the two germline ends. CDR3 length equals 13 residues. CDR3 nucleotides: TGCGCCAGCAGCTTCGACAGTTCCTATGGCTACACCTTC. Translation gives CASSFDSSYGYTF.

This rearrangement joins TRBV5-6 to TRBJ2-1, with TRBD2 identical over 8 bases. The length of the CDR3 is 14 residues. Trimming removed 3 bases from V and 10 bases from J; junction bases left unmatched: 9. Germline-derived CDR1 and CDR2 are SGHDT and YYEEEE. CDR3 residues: CASSSPQRGSEQFF. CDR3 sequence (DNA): TGTGCCAGCAGCTCACCTCAGCGGGGGTCAGAGCAGTTCTTC.

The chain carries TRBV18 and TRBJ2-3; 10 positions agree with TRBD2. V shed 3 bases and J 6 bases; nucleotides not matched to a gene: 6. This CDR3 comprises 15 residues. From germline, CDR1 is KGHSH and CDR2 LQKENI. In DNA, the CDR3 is TGTGCCAGCTCACCGGGACTAGCGAAATCGGATACGCAGTATTTT. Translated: CASSPGLAKSDTQYF. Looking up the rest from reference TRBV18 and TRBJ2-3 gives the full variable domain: NAGVMQNPRHLVRRRGQEARLRCSPMKGHSHVYWYRQLPEEGLKFMVYLQKENIIDESGMPKERFSAEFPKEGPSILRIQQVVRGDSAAYFCASSPGLAKSDTQYFGPGTRLTVL.

CDR3 residues: CASQQGVDNQPQHF. CDR3 DNA: TGCGCCAGCCAACAAGGGGTCGACAATCAGCCCCAGCATTTT. The chain has TRBV23-1 and TRBJ1-5, with D possibly matching TRBD1 (5 bases). TRBV23-1 is annotated as an ORF whose role is uncertain. The germline V and J ends were trimmed by 8 bases and 3 bases, with 14 bases remaining between them. CDR3 length equals 14 residues.

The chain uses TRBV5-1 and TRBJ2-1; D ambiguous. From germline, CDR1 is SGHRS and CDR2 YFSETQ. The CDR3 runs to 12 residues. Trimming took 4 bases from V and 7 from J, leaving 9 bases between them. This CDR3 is CASSIVKNEQFF. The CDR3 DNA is TGCGCCAGCAGCATCGTTAAAAATGAGCAGTTCTTC.

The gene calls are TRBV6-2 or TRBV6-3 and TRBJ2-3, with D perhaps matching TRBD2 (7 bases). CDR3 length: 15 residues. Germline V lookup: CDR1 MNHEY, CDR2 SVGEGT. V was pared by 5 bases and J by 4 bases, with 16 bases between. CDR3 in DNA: TGTGCCAGCAGTCGTGTGGGAGGGGGGGCAGATACGCAGTATTTT. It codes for CASSRVGGGADTQYF.

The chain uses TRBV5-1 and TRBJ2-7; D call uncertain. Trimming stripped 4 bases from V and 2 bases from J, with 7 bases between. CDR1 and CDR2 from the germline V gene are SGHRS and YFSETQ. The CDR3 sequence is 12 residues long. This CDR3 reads CASSLGAYEQYF. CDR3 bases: TGCGCCAGCAGCCTCGGTGCCTACGAGCAGTACTTC.

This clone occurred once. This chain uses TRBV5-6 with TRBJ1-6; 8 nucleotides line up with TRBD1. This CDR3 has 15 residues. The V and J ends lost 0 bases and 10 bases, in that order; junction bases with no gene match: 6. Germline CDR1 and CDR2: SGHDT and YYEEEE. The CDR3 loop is CASSLEAGGGSPLHF. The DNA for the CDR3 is TGTGCCAGCAGCTTGGAAGCAGGGGGCGGCTCACCCCTCCACTTT.

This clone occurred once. The CDR3 DNA reads TGTGCCAGCTTTACCCTCCGTCTAGATAACTATGGCTACACCTTC. It specifies CASFTLRLDNYGYTF. V usage is TRBV6-5 and J usage is TRBJ1-2; D uncertain. Germline V lookup: CDR1 MNHEY, CDR2 SVGAGI. Trimming cost V 8 bases and J 1 base, with 17 bases left between them. This CDR3 is 15 amino acids long.

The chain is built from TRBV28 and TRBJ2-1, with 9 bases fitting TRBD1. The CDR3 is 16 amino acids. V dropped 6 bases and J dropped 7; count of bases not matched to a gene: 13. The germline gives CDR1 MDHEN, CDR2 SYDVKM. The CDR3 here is CASRSPGQGLWNEQFF. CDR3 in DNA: TGTGCCAGCAGGAGTCCGGGACAGGGACTCTGGAATGAGCAGTTCTTC.

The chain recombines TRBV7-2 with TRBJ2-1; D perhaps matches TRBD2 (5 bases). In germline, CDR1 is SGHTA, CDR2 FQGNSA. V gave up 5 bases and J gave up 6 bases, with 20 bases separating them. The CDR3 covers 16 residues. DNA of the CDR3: TGTGCCAGCAGCCCACCAGGCGGGTCCTCCGCCAATGAGCAGTTCTTC. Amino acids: CASSPPGGSSANEQFF.

CDR3 residues: CASSITGTSGGPPAKNIQYF. The DNA for the CDR3 is TGTGCCAGCAGCATAACCGGGACTAGCGGGGGCCCCCCTGCCAAAAACATTCAGTACTTC. This chain links TRBV3-1 (or the pseudogene TRBV3-2) with TRBJ2-4, with 14 bases identical to TRBD2. In germline, CDR1 is LGHDT, CDR2 YNNKEL (reference sequence). The CDR3 totals 20 residues. Trimming at V came to 5 bases and at J to 1 base, leaving 13 bases not matched to a gene.

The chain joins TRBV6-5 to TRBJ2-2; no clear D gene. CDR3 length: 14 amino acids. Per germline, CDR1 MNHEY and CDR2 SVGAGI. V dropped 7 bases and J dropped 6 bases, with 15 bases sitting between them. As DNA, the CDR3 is TGTGCCAGCACCGCGACAATTCCGCCCGGGGAGCTGTTTTTT. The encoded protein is CASTATIPPGELFF.

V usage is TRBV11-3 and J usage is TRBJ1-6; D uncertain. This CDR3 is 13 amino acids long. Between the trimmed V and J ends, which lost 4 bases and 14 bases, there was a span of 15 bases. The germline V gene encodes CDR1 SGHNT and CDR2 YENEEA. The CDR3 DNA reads TGTGCCAGCAGCTCAAACGTGGTTTCGGCCCTCCACTTT. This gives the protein CASSSNVVSALHF.

The CDR3 protein is CASSPDSNTDTQYF. The DNA of the CDR3 is TGTGCCAGCAGTCCGGACAGTAACACAGATACGCAGTATTTT. The chain employs TRBV6-6 and TRBJ2-3, with D possibly matching TRBD1 (6 bases). Germline CDR1 reads MNHNY; CDR2 reads SVGAGI (reference sequence). V lost 5 bases, J lost 2 bases, and 11 bases lay in between. The CDR3 consists of 14 residues.

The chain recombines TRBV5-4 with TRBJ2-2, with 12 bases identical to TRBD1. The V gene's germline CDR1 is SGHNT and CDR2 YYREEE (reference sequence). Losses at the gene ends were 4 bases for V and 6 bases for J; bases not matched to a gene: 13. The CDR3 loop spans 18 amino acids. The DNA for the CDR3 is TGTGCCAGCAGCCTAGACCCCCGGGACAGGGGGCCCGCCGGGGAGCTGTTTTTT. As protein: CASSLDPRDRGPAGELFF.